This T cell receptor (beta chain) is from a study of cytomegalovirus exposure and HLA in healthy donors. Study summary: The same platform was used for the 120 validation repertoires and the approximately 670 first-cohort repertoires, a later analysis reported. Study results and caveats: Among the CMV-associated chains, a few were confirmed in vitro as specific for CMV antigens.

Method: immunoSEQ multiplex PCR; TCRdb's copy keeps in-frame clones and lacks some. The sample shows roughly 220,000 clones, approximately 90% of them seen only once. A remark on this clone: Its antigen remains unidentified.

The sequence derives from a woman in her late teens or twenties in good health and CMV-seronegative. The specimen sequenced was PBMCs.

This CDR3 reads CASSPLAGANEQFF. Here the CDR3 DNA reads TGTGCCAGCAGCCCGCTAGCGGGAGCCAATGAGCAGTTCTTC. The chain employs TRBV13 and TRBJ2-1, with 10 positions matching TRBD2. The CDR3 is 14 amino acids. CDR1 is PRHDT, CDR2 FYEKMQ, per germline (reference sequence). V was clipped by 5 bases and J by 6 bases; unmatched bases: 4.